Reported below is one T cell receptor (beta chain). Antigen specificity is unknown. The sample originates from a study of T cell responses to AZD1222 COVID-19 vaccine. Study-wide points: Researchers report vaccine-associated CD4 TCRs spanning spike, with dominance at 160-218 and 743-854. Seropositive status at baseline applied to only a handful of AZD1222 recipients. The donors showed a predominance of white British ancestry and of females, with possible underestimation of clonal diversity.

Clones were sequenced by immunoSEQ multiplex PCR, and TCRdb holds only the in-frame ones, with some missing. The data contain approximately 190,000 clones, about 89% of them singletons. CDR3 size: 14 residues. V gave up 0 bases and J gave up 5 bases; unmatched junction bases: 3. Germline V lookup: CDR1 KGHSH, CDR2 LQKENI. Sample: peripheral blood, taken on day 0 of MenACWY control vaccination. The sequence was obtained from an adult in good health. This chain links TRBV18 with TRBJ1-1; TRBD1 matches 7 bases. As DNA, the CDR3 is TGTGCCAGCTCACCACCGGGACAGAGGACTGAAGCTTTCTTT. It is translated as CASSPPGQRTEAFF.